This T cell receptor (beta chain) appears in the sequencing data of a study of tumor and adjacent non-tumor tissue in lung cancer. The wider study: Patients were aged about 30 to 76, ten or so men and a handful of women, stage I to III. Overall study findings and caveats: TCR diversity was significantly greater in tumor than normal lung tissue. In normal lung, the top 100 clones were significantly more dominant than in tumor.

A word on this clonotype: The antigen remains unidentified. The junction departs from the called germline gene at one end, perhaps through a read error.

No cell sorting was done before RNA was extracted from the tissue. Newly diagnosed lung cancer patients had thoracic surgery in China, August–November 2014, without prior chemotherapy. TCRbeta libraries were built with three rounds of nested PCR, modified from ARM-PCR. MiXCR, applied by TCRdb to the multiplex PCR reads, yields one record per CDR3 protein. The sample comprises about 70,000 distinct CDR3 sequences, about 80% of which are singletons, and approximately 30% rests with the top ten. The receptor was isolated from a man between 60 and 70 years old with non-small cell lung cancer. The sample consisted of lung tumor tissue.

CDR3 loop: CSARNPAGSGENYNEEFF. The DNA for the CDR3 is TGCAGTGCTAGAAATCCCGCGGGTAGCGGAGAAAATTACAATGAGGAGTTCTTC. V and J are TRBV20-1 and TRBJ2-1, with D possibly being TRBD2 (6 bases). The length of the CDR3 is 18 residues. CDR1 DFQATT and CDR2 SNEGSKA come from the germline V gene (reference sequence).